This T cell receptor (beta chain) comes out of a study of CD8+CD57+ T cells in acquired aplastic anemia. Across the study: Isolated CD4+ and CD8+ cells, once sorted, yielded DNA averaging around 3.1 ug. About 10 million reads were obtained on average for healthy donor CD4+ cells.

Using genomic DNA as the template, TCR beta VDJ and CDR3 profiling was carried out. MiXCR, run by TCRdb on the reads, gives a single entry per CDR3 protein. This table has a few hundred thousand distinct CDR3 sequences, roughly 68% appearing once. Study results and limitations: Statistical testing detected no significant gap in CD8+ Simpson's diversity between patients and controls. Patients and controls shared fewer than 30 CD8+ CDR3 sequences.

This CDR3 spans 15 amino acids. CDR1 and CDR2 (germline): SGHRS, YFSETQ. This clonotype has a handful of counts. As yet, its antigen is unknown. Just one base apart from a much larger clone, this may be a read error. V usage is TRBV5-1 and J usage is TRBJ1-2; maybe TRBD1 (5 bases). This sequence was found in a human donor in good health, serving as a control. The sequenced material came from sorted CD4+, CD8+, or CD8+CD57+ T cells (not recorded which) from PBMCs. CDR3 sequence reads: CASSLGLGVSYGCTF. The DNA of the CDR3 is TGCGCCAGCAGCTTGGGCTTGGGGGTGAGCTATGGCTGCACCTTC.